The sequence of this TCR beta chain was determined in a study of fetal regulatory T cell absence and autoimmunity. Study conclusions and caveats: In IPEX, the enrichment was taken to support antigen-driven autoimmunity before birth.

The CDR3 extends over 14 amino acids. The germline V gene has CDR1 SSHAT and CDR2 FNYEAQ (reference sequence). Some clones are missing from TCRdb's copy, which holds only in-frame ones; the method was immunoSEQ multiplex PCR. This table holds about 50,000 clones, just under 85% found once. As regards this clone: Its specificity is not known. The germline gene is not matched at one end of the junction; a read error may be the cause.

This TCR was sampled from a newborn boy with IPEX syndrome. Sequenced material: cord blood. The rearrangement joins TRBV7-7 to TRBJ2-2; D might be TRBD1 or TRBD2, each matching 5 bases. CDR3 in DNA: TGTGCTAGCAGGCCCGGGACGGACACCGGGGAGCTGTTTTTT. Translation: CASRPGTDTGELFF.